The 20 T cell receptor beta chains below were found in one sample sequenced in a study of human T cells and chemical hapten exposure. Time point specified: patch test 1, 2 weeks after DPC sensitization. The treatment is: therapeutic diphenylcyclopropenone sensitization with weekly scalp DPC. From the RACE reads, TCRdb called clonotypes with MiXCR, one entry per CDR3 protein. The data hold about 340,000 distinct CDR3 sequences, with around 7% observed a single time. This specimen was whole blood, taken in connection with sensitization to the hapten diphenylcyclopropenone (DPC). The receptor set was obtained from a woman under 30 with alopecia areata. Some clones in this sample may be carry-over from other donors' samples.

This clonotype has ten or more counts. This rearrangement joins TRBV20-1 to TRBJ2-1; no definite D call. V lost 3 bases and J 10 bases, leaving 16 bases between the germline ends. This CDR3 has 13 amino acids. Germline assignment: CDR1 DFQATT and CDR2 SNEGSKA (reference sequence). DNA for the CDR3: TGCAGTGCTAGGAGGAGACTGGTTCTCGAGCAGTTCTTC. Protein sequence: CSARRRLVLEQFF.

In regard to this clonotype: With a much larger clone just one base away, this may be a read error. The chain joins TRBV7-9 to TRBJ2-3; no definite D call. The J call may be faulty, since TRBJ1-5 better matches the DNA end. This CDR3 has 14 residues. Germline V gene sequence: CDR1 SEHNR, CDR2 FQNEAQ (reference sequence). CDR3 residues: CASSWSTSTDTQHF. CDR3 nucleotide sequence: TGTGCCAGCAGTTGGAGTACTAGCACAGATACGCAGCATTTT.

This chain uses TRBV11-1 with TRBJ2-3; TRBD2 matches 11 bases. CDR1 is SGHAT, CDR2 FQDESV, per germline (reference sequence). V lost 6 bases, J lost 0 bases, and 14 bases stayed unmatched. This CDR3 region has 19 residues. The CDR3 sequence: CASRSMRTSGGGSTDTQYF. The CDR3 DNA sequence: TGTGCCAGCAGAAGTATGAGAACTAGCGGGGGAGGGAGCACAGATACGCAGTATTTT. The variable domain in full, with the rest retrieved from reference TRBV11-1 and TRBJ2-3, is EAEVAQSPRYKITEKSQAVAFWCDPISGHATLYWYRQILGQGPELLVQFQDESVVDDSQLPKDRFSAERLKGVDSTLKIQPAELGDSAMYLCASRSMRTSGGGSTDTQYFGPGTRLTVL.

This clonotype was found a few times. The chain links TRBV11-2 to TRBJ2-3, with D perhaps being TRBD1 or TRBD2 (5 bases each). Germline CDR1 reads SGHAT; CDR2 reads FQNNGV. Trimming shortened V by 0 bases and J by 2 bases, and 12 bases separated the two germline ends. The CDR3 sequence is 16 residues long. CDR3 sequence reads: CASSLDPAGTTDTQYF. CDR3 DNA sequence: TGTGCCAGCAGCTTAGATCCGGCAGGGACCACAGATACGCAGTATTTT. Looking up the rest from reference TRBV11-2 and TRBJ2-3 gives the full variable domain: EAGVAQSPRYKIIEKRQSVAFWCNPISGHATLYWYQQILGQGPKLLIQFQNNGVVDDSQLPKDRFSAERLKGVDSTLKIQPAKLEDSAVYLCASSLDPAGTTDTQYFGPGTRLTVL.

This rearrangement joins TRBV28 to TRBJ2-7; no clear D gene. There are 13 residues in the CDR3. Germline lookup yields CDR1 MDHEN and CDR2 SYDVKM. V was shortened by 7 bases and J by 3 bases, with 13 bases between the two germline ends. CDR3 bases: TGTGCCAGCACCCCAACATGGCACTACGAGCAGTACTTC. It is translated as CASTPTWHYEQYF.

The V and J genes are TRBV3-1 and TRBJ2-6; D is unresolved. Looked up from germline, CDR1 is LGHDT and CDR2 is YNNKEL (reference sequence). V lost 3 bases and J 2 bases, leaving 5 bases between the germline ends. The CDR3 contains 14 residues. The CDR3 sequence is CASSQWPGANVLTF. In DNA form, the CDR3 reads TGTGCCAGCAGCCAGTGGCCTGGGGCCAACGTCCTGACTTTC.

This clonotype was seen a few times. This chain uses TRBV5-6 with TRBJ2-7; 11 bases agree with TRBD2. Unmatched junction bases numbered 6, after V lost 4 bases and J lost 3 bases. Germline V gene sequence: CDR1 SGHDT, CDR2 YYEEEE. This CDR3 region has 15 residues. CDR3 protein: CASSTTSGGRYEQYF. CDR3 DNA: TGTGCCAGCAGCACCACTAGCGGGGGTCGCTACGAGCAGTACTTC. Complete variable domain (other parts from reference TRBV5-6 and TRBJ2-7): DAGVTQSPTHLIKTRGQQVTLRCSPKSGHDTVSWYQQALGQGPQFIFQYYEEEERQRGNFPDRFSGHQFPNYSSELNVNALLLGDSALYLCASSTTSGGRYEQYFGPGTRLTVT.

This clonotype was found many times. V and J are TRBV9 and TRBJ2-3; no reliable D call. Germline-derived CDR1 and CDR2 are SGDLS and YYNGEE. CDR3 length: 13 amino acids. The V end lost 1 base, the J end lost 4 bases, and 7 bases lay between the germline ends. The CDR3 protein is CASSVNLPDTQYF. CDR3 DNA sequence: TGTGCCAGCAGCGTAAACTTGCCAGATACGCAGTATTTT.

This clonotype was seen many times. The gene calls are TRBV4-3 and TRBJ2-7, with D uncertain. There are 13 residues in the CDR3. Germline CDR1 and CDR2: LGHNA and YSLEER. Deletions cut 0 bases from V and 4 bases from J, with 7 bases between. This chain's CDR3 is CASSQELNYEQYF. In DNA form, the CDR3 reads TGCGCCAGCAGCCAAGAATTAAATTACGAGCAGTACTTC.

This chain connects TRBV18 to TRBJ2-7; D possibly matches TRBD1 or TRBD2 (6 bases each). V gave up 3 bases and J gave up 2 bases, with 17 bases separating them. This CDR3 comprises 16 residues. Germline loops: CDR1 KGHSH, CDR2 LQKENI. The CDR3 sequence: CASSPSGAGHTYEQYF. In DNA, the CDR3 is TGTGCCAGCTCACCCTCCGGGGCGGGACACACCTACGAGCAGTACTTC.

This rearrangement joins TRBV24-1 to TRBJ2-6; TRBD1 matches at 8 bases. CDR1 and CDR2 from the germline V gene are KGHDR and SFDVKD. The V and J ends lost 5 bases and 1 base, in that order; junction bases with no gene match: 3. This CDR3 comprises 16 residues. CDR3 nucleotides: TGTGCCACCAGTGGTGACAGGGGATCTGGGGCCAACGTCCTGACTTTC. It yields the protein CATSGDRGSGANVLTF.

This clonotype showed up many times. The rearrangement links TRBV6-5 to TRBJ2-2; D is perhaps TRBD1 (6 bases). With 6 bases removed from V and 4 bases from J, the gap between germline ends came to 18 bases. The CDR3 length is 16 residues. Germline CDR1 and CDR2: MNHEY and SVGAGI. The CDR3 DNA follows: TGTGCCAGCAGCAAGACTTTGGACAGCCCCACCGGGGAGCTGTTTTTT. Its protein product is CASSKTLDSPTGELFF.

Only a few counts were recorded for this clonotype. The CDR3 spells CASSRYSAGELFF. As DNA, the CDR3 is TGCGCCAGCAGCCGGTACTCGGCCGGGGAGCTGTTTTTT. V gene TRBV4-3 combines with J gene TRBJ2-2, with D unclear. The CDR3 has 13 residues. The germline gives CDR1 LGHNA, CDR2 YSLEER. V lost 4 bases and J lost 6, with 9 bases in between.

This rearrangement joins TRBV12-3 or TRBV12-4 to TRBJ2-3; no reliable D call. Trimming pared 3 bases from V and 9 bases from J, leaving 13 bases between. The CDR3 spans 13 residues. The CDR3 sequence: CASSFDGAPTQYF. The CDR3 region has the DNA TGTGCCAGCAGTTTTGACGGAGCCCCAACGCAGTATTTT.

This clonotype has a count of ten or more. The chain recombines TRBV7-8 with TRBJ2-5, with D uncertain. The V gene lost 1 base and the J gene lost 4 bases, with 4 bases spanning the gap. Germline CDR1 reads SGHVS; CDR2 reads FQNEAQ. The CDR3 runs to 12 residues. The CDR3 DNA sequence: TGTGCCAGCAGCTTAGTTCCAGAGACCCAGTACTTC. It codes for CASSLVPETQYF.

This clonotype occurred a few times. The V call is TRBV7-3, the J call TRBJ1-1; no firm D call. Per the germline V gene, CDR1 is SGHTA and CDR2 is FQGTGA. This CDR3 is 15 amino acids long. Trimming took 0 bases from V and 6 from J, leaving 14 bases between them. CDR3 DNA sequence: TGTGCCAGCAGCTTAACTCCGGGTCTCAAACCTGAAGCTTTCTTT. Its protein is CASSLTPGLKPEAFF.

This clonotype was detected ten times or more. The DNA for the CDR3 is TGTGCCTTGAACGGGGGGGCCGGAGATACGCAGTATTTT. It yields the protein CALNGGAGDTQYF. The gene calls are TRBV6-1 and TRBJ2-3; TRBD2 agrees at 8 bases. With 11 bases clipped from V and 5 bases from J, the junction kept 9 bases outside the gene matches. In germline, CDR1 is MNHNS, CDR2 SASEGT. This CDR3 is 13 amino acids long.

The chain carries TRBV5-4 and TRBJ2-1, with TRBD2 as a possible D gene (6 bases). This CDR3 spans 12 amino acids. From germline, CDR1 is SGHNT and CDR2 YYREEE (reference sequence). V was trimmed by 6 bases and J by 8 bases, leaving 12 bases between them. The CDR3: CASTLGGDEQFF. In DNA, the CDR3 is TGTGCCAGCACTCTAGGAGGGGATGAGCAGTTCTTC.

The chain has TRBV28 and TRBJ2-4; D may be TRBD1 (6 bases). The CDR3 covers 12 residues. Trimming took off 8 bases at V and 4 bases at J, with 9 bases between the two ends. Looked up from germline, CDR1 is MDHEN and CDR2 is SYDVKM. The CDR3 nucleotides are TGTGCCAGCCAAGACAGGAAAAACATTCAGTACTTC. This translates into CASQDRKNIQYF.

In this sample, this clonotype turned up many times. V usage is TRBV5-1 and J usage is TRBJ2-6, with D possibly being TRBD2 (6 bases). This CDR3 is 14 amino acids long. V gave up 4 bases and J gave up 4 bases, with 9 bases separating them. The germline V gene encodes CDR1 SGHRS and CDR2 YFSETQ. The CDR3 sequence is CASSGEAGANVLTF. The CDR3 nucleotides read TGCGCCAGCAGCGGGGAGGCGGGGGCCAACGTCCTGACTTTC.